This record covers a single T cell receptor beta chain. Sequencing was performed with immunoSEQ multiplex PCR; in TCRdb, only in-frame clones are kept and a portion is missing. The sample has 140,000 to 150,000 clones; 80% to 90% are singletons. These data belong to a study of blood T cell repertoires in COVID-19. Trimming stripped 6 bases from V and 7 bases from J, with 15 bases between. Germline CDR1 reads MDHEN; CDR2 reads SYDVKM. This CDR3 region has 13 residues. The sequenced material came from peripheral blood. This clonotype was sampled from a man younger than 30 with COVID-19, enrolled during active disease. This sequence joins TRBV28 and TRBJ1-2; no definite D call. The CDR3 sequence: CASRGRVAGGYTF. The CDR3 nucleotides read TGTGCCAGCAGGGGGAGGGTTGCCGGTGGCTACACCTTC.